The 16 T cell receptor beta chains below come from one sample, sequenced in a study of T cell responses to AZD1222 COVID-19 vaccine. Clones were read by immunoSEQ multiplex PCR, and TCRdb kept only the in-frame ones, dropping some. The top ten hold roughly 5.1% of the sample, which has 80,000 to 90,000 clones, 85% to 90% seen once. The source was peripheral blood, collected 28 days after the second AZD1222 dose. These receptors were obtained from an adult who received the AZD1222 COVID-19 vaccine.

J is TRBJ2-2 and V is TRBV30; D gene unclear. The germline CDR1 and CDR2 sequences are GTSNPN and SVGIG (reference sequence). Trimming removed 2 bases from V and 7 bases from J, with 17 bases in between. The CDR3 totals 15 residues. The DNA of the CDR3 is TGTGCCTGGAGTCGTAGGGCCCCCCTCAGCGGGGAGCTGTTTTTT. Amino acids: CAWSRRAPLSGELFF.

The rearrangement joins TRBV5-1 to TRBJ1-1; TRBD1 is a possible D gene (6 bases). V was pared by 3 bases and J by 3 bases, with 12 bases between. The CDR3 length is 14 residues. Germline V gene data show CDR1 as SGHRS and CDR2 as YFSETQ. The CDR3 loop reads CASSSQGRDTEAFF. The CDR3 bases are TGCGCCAGCAGCTCTCAGGGGCGGGACACTGAAGCTTTCTTT.

V usage is TRBV7-9 and J usage is TRBJ2-2; 7 bases align to TRBD1. This CDR3 region has 17 residues. The V and J ends lost 2 bases and 1 base, in that order; junction bases with no gene match: 7. Germline assignment: CDR1 SEHNR and CDR2 FQNEAQ (reference sequence). The CDR3 region has the DNA TGTGCCAGCAGCTTAAGGACGAGGGGGCTGAACACCGGGGAGCTGTTTTTT. Encoded protein: CASSLRTRGLNTGELFF.

In DNA, the CDR3 is TGTGCCAGCAGCGCTCCCCGTGAAAAAAACAACTATGGCTACACCTTC. It specifies CASSAPREKNNYGYTF. The V gene is TRBV9, the J gene TRBJ1-2, with D hard to call. The CDR3 length is 16 residues. From germline, CDR1 is SGDLS and CDR2 YYNGEE. V was trimmed by 3 bases and J by 2 bases, leaving 17 bases between them.

This chain connects TRBV19 to TRBJ2-3; D is undetermined. Germline loops: CDR1 LNHDA, CDR2 SQIVND (reference sequence). V dropped 7 bases and J dropped 2 bases, with 22 bases sitting between them. CDR3 length equals 17 residues. The CDR3: CASTPRPPRSITDTQYF. The DNA of the CDR3 is TGTGCCAGTACCCCGAGGCCCCCACGATCTATCACAGATACGCAGTATTTT.

V gene TRBV20-1 combines with J gene TRBJ1-1; TRBD1 aligns across 7 bases. V was clipped by 5 bases and J by 5 bases; unmatched bases: 2. Germline assignment: CDR1 DFQATT and CDR2 SNEGSKA (reference sequence). CDR3 size: 11 residues. In DNA form, the CDR3 reads TGCAGTGCTCCCAGGGGGACTGAAGCTTTCTTT. The encoded protein is CSAPRGTEAFF.

The chain recombines TRBV7-6 with TRBJ2-1; D gene unclear. Germline loops: CDR1 SGHVS, CDR2 FNYEAQ. This CDR3 contains 14 residues. Trimming stripped 8 bases from V and 4 bases from J, with 15 bases between. CDR3 coding DNA: TGTGCCAGCTCAGCCGGGCTTGGGTACAATGAGCAGTTCTTC. Translated, it gives CASSAGLGYNEQFF.

This chain joins TRBV19 and TRBJ2-1; 9 bases match TRBD1. Germline-derived CDR1 and CDR2 are LNHDA and SQIVND (reference sequence). The length of the CDR3 is 14 residues. Trimming removed 10 bases from V and 5 bases from J; junction bases left unmatched: 9. The DNA for the CDR3 is TGTGCCACCAAAGACAGGGGGGACCACAATGAGCAGTTCTTC. It codes for CATKDRGDHNEQFF.

The V and J genes are TRBV6-1 and TRBJ2-1, with TRBD2 matching over 8 bases. The CDR3 length is 16 residues. V shed 1 base and J 7 bases; nucleotides not matched to a gene: 9. The germline gives CDR1 MNHNS, CDR2 SASEGT. The CDR3 region has the DNA TGTGCCAGCAGTGAAGGCGGTAGCGGGGTATGGAATGAGCAGTTCTTC. It specifies CASSEGGSGVWNEQFF.

The chain uses TRBV25-1 and TRBJ1-1, with unresolved D. From germline, CDR1 is MGHDK and CDR2 SYGVNS. The CDR3 extends over 11 amino acids. Trimming removed 6 bases from V and 7 bases from J, with 9 bases in between. The chain's CDR3 is CASSNNLEAFF. The CDR3 DNA is TGTGCCAGCAGCAATAACCTTGAAGCTTTCTTT.

The V call is TRBV14, the J call TRBJ2-4; 7 nucleotides align to TRBD1. V lost 4 bases, J lost 6 bases, and 3 bases stayed unmatched. Germline V gene sequence: CDR1 SGHDN, CDR2 FVKESK. The CDR3 runs 13 residues. The CDR3 here is CASSRQGGNIQYF. In DNA, the CDR3 is TGTGCCAGCAGCCGACAGGGTGGAAACATTCAGTACTTC. Full variable domain (outside the CDR3, taken from reference TRBV14 and TRBJ2-4): EAGVTQFPSHSVIEKGQTVTLRCDPISGHDNLYWYRRVMGKEIKFLLHFVKESKQDESGMPNNRFLAERTGGTYSTLKVQPAELEDSGVYFCASSRQGGNIQYFGAGTRLSVL.

The rearrangement links TRBV29-1 to TRBJ1-2; no clear D. The germline V gene has CDR1 SQVTM and CDR2 ANQGSEA. V was pared by 5 bases and J by 2 bases, with 9 bases between. This CDR3 is 12 amino acids long. The CDR3 loop reads CSVYQPNYGYTF. Here the CDR3 DNA reads TGCAGCGTTTACCAGCCAAACTATGGCTACACCTTC.

The rearrangement joins TRBV18 to TRBJ1-1; no clear D gene. Germline CDR1 and CDR2: KGHSH and LQKENI. The CDR3 has 15 residues. V shed 1 base and J shed 1 base, with 10 bases lying between them. CDR3 DNA: TGTGCCAGCTCACCACAAAGGAGGCAGAACACTGAAGCTTTCTTT. This gives the protein CASSPQRRQNTEAFF.

CDR3 nucleotide sequence: TGTGCCAGCAGCTTGGTTGGAATTCAGGCCGGGGAGCTGTTTTTT. Translation: CASSLVGIQAGELFF. V gene TRBV5-4 combines with J gene TRBJ2-2; D unresolved. Germline assignment: CDR1 SGHNT and CDR2 YYREEE (reference sequence). The length of the CDR3 is 15 residues. The V and J ends lost 0 bases and 6 bases respectively, with 12 bases between them. Together with reference TRBV5-4 and TRBJ2-2, the CDR3 gives the full variable domain: ETGVTQSPTHLIKTRGQQVTLRCSSQSGHNTVSWYQQALGQGPQFIFQYYREEENGRGNFPPRFSGLQFPNYSSELNVNALELDDSALYLCASSLVGIQAGELFFGEGSRLTVL.

V usage is TRBV3-1 (or the pseudogene TRBV3-2) and J usage is TRBJ2-7; no clear D gene. Germline assignment: CDR1 LGHDT and CDR2 YNNKEL (reference sequence). The CDR3 has 12 residues. Trimming took 4 bases from V and 3 from J, leaving 7 bases between them. CDR3: CASSRASYEQYF. CDR3 DNA sequence: TGTGCCAGCAGCCGGGCTAGCTACGAGCAGTACTTC.

V usage is TRBV19 and J usage is TRBJ1-1; no clear D gene. The CDR3 length is 13 residues. Trimming took 6 bases from V and 1 from J, leaving 9 bases between them. Germline values: CDR1 LNHDA, CDR2 SQIVND (reference sequence). The CDR3 region is CASRPRQNTEAFF. CDR3 nucleotide sequence: TGTGCCAGTAGACCCAGGCAGAACACTGAAGCTTTCTTT.